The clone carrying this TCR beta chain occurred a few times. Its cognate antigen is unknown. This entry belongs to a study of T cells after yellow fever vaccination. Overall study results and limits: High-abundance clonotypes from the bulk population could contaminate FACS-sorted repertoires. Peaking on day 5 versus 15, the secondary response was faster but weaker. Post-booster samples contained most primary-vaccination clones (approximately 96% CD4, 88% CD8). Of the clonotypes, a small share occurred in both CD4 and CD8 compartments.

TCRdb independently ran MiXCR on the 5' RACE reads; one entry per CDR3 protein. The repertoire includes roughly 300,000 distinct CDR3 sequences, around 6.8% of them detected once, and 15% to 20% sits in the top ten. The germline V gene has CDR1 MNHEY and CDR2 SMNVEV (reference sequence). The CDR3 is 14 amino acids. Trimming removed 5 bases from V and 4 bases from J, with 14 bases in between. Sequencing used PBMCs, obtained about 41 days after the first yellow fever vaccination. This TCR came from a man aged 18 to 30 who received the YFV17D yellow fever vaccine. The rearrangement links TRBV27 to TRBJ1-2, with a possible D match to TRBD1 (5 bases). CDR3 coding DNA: TGTGCCAGCAGTCCGGGACGCGAGATCTATGGCTACACCTTC. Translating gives CASSPGREIYGYTF.